This T cell receptor beta chain is drawn from a study of blood T cell repertoires in COVID-19. Study at large: Collection of acute and convalescent COVID-19 samples took place in the United States, Italy and Spain. T cells, B-cell-depleted T cells, or PBMCs provided the cDNA or gDNA that served as material.

Germline CDR1 reads LGHDT; CDR2 reads YNNKEL (reference sequence). Trimming removed 0 bases from V and 0 bases from J, with 22 bases in between. The CDR3 is 20 residues long. In the original analysis: Amplification of reference gene primers provided the estimated nucleated cell counts. The data were produced by immunoSEQ multiplex PCR, yet TCRdb's version contains in-frame clones alone and is incomplete. The V and J calls and clone size come from that table; D and trimming were worked out from the DNA. The repertoire has just over 150,000 clones, about 93% of them found once; the top ten carry about 4.5%.

The source is a woman between 45 and 60 years old with acute or convalescent COVID-19. The chain is built from TRBV3-1 (or the pseudogene TRBV3-2) and TRBJ2-3, with a tentative D call TRBD2 (6 bases). Sequenced: peripheral blood. This chain's CDR3 is CASSQEPVVGGSGSTDTQYF. The CDR3 DNA sequence: TGTGCCAGCAGCCAAGAGCCCGTCGTGGGGGGTAGCGGAAGCACAGATACGCAGTATTTT.